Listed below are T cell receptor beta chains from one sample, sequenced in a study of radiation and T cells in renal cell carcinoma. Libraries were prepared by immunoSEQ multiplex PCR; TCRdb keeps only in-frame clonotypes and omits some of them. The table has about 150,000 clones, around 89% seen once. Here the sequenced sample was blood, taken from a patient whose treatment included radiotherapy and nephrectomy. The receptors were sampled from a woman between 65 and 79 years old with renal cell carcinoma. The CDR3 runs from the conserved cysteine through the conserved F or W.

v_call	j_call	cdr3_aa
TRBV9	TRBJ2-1	CASSVGAGGNNEQFF
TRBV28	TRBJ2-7	CASSPQTSGATYEQYF
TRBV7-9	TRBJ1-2	CASSTGTGYGYTF
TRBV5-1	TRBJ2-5	CASRSTGIRETQYF
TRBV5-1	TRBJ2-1	CASSLIGGQTYNEQFF
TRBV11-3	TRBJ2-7	CASQERSGGYEQYF
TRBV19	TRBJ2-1	CASSLHLGGTYNEQFF
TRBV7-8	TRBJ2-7	CASSLVRRASYEQYF
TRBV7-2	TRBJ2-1	CASSYGLAGGHFF
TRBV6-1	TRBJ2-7	CATGDIYEQYF
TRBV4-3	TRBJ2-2	CASSQLLAGGSNTGELFF
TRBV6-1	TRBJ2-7	CASEGRIAYEQYF
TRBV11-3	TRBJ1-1	CASSAKRQLNTEAFF
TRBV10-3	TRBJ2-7	CAISEEGTGAEQYF
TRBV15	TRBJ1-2	CATSRSNGGYTF
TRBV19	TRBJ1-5	CASSMVQISNQPQHF
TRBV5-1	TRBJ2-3	CASSSGLAGAPSTDTQYF
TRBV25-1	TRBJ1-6	CASSAIPPGPSPNSPLHF
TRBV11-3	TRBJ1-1	CASSLGQGLNTEAFF
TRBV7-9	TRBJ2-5	CASSTDKPRGFLETQYF
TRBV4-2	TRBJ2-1	CASSQEGVDEQFF
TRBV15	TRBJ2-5	CATPPRRGGAETQYF
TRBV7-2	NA	CASSFTSGTYEQYF
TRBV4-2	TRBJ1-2	CASSQESRGQGGYGYTF
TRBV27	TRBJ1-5	CASSLGAGLSNQPQHF
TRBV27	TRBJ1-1	CASSPLGAPNTEAFF
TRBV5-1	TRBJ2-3	CASSPMGVTDTQYF
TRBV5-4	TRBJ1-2	CASSIDRGHYGYTF